This entry concerns a single TCR beta chain. Some clones are missing from TCRdb's copy, which holds only in-frame ones; the method was immunoSEQ multiplex PCR. The sample holds 65,000 to 90,000 clones, 89% seen once. The data were taken from a study of blood T cell repertoires in COVID-19. As for the study in general: PBMCs, B-cell-depleted T cells, or T cells were the source of the cDNA or gDNA that made up the material.

This receptor was identified in a man in his fifties with acute or convalescent COVID-19. Material: peripheral blood.

The CDR3 protein is CASSGRNTQYF. The DNA for the CDR3 is TGTGCCAGCAGTGGGAGGAATACGCAGTATTTT. V gene TRBV12-3 or TRBV12-4 combines with J gene TRBJ2-3; weak D call: TRBD2 (6 bases). Deletions cut 5 bases from V and 7 bases from J, with 7 bases between. This CDR3 is built from 11 residues.